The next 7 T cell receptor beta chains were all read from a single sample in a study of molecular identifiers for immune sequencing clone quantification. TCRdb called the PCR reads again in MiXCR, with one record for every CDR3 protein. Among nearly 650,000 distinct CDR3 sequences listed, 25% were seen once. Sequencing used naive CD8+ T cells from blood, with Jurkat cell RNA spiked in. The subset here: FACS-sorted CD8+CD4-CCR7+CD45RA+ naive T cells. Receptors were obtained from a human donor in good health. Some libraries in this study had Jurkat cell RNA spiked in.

The CDR3 nucleotides are TGTGCCAACCTGCCACCCGGCGGGGGAAACATTCAGTACTTC. It codes for CANLPPGGGNIQYF. This chain links TRBV2 with TRBJ2-4; 7 nucleotides line up with TRBD2. CDR3 length equals 14 residues. CDR1 and CDR2 (germline): SNHLY, FYNNEI. Unmatched junction bases numbered 12, after V lost 10 bases and J lost 6 bases.

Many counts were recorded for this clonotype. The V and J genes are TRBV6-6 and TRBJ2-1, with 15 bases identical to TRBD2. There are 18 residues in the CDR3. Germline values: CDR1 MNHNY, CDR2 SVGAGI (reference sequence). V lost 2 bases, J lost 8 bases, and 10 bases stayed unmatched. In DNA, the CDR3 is TGTGCCAGCAGTTACCTCGGACTAGCGGGAGGGCCGGGGTATGAGCAGTTCTTC. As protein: CASSYLGLAGGPGYEQFF.

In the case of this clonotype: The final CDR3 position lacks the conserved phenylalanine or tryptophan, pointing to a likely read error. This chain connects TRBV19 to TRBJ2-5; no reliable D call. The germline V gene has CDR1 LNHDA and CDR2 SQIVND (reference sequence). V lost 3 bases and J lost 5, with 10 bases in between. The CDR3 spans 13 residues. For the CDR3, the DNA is TGTGCCAGTAGTATTTGGACGGGCGAGACCCAGTACCTC. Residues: CASSIWTGETQYL.

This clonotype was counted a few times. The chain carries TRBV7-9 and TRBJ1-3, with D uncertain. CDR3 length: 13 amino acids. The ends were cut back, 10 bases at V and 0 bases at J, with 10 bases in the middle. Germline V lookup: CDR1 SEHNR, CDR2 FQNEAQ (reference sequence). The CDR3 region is CAINGYSGNTIYF. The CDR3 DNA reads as TGTGCCATAAACGGATACTCTGGAAACACCATATATTTT.

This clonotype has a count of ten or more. The CDR3 loop reads CASSVDRDPTDTQYF. The CDR3, as DNA: TGTGCCAGCAGCGTAGACAGGGACCCTACAGATACGCAGTATTTT. The chain links TRBV7-8 to TRBJ2-3, with 7 bases that match TRBD1. The CDR3 consists of 15 residues. V lost 5 bases, J lost 3 bases, and 8 bases stayed unmatched. Germline V lookup: CDR1 SGHVS, CDR2 FQNEAQ.

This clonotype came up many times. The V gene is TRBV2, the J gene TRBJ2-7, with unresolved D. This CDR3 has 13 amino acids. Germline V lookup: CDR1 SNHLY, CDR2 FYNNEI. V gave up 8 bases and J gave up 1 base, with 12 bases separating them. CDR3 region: CASSPTQSYEQYF. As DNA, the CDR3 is TGTGCCAGCTCCCCGACCCAGTCCTACGAGCAGTACTTC.

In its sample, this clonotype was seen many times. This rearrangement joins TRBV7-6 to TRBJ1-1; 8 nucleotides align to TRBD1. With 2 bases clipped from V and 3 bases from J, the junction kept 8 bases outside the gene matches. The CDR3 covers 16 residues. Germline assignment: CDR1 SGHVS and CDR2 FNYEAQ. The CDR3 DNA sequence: TGTGCCAGCAGCTTATATACCCAGGGGGCCGACACTGAAGCTTTCTTT. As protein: CASSLYTQGADTEAFF.